What follows is one TCR beta chain and its context. Its antigen is not known. These data are taken from a study of blood T cells in healthy people across ages. Findings of the study overall: The study found TCR beta diversity correlated strongly with naive T cell percentage.

The CDR3 spans 17 residues. Germline CDR1 SGHDT, CDR2 YYEEEE. Trimming left V 0 bases short and J 0 bases short, with 10 bases between. Primers used in a second PCR of about 6 to 11 cycles were a sample-barcoded 5' primer and a J-beta primer mix. Each cDNA molecule carried a tag from a template-switch adaptor that contained 12 random nucleotides. Sequencing recovered at least 2.5 million CDR3-containing paired-end reads from each sample. Via MiXCR, TCRdb re-called the 5' RACE reads, giving one row per CDR3 protein. Among about 1,800,000 distinct CDR3 sequences listed, approximately 28% were seen once.

The sample consisted of blood. This clonotype was sampled from a woman in her 30s in good health. This chain joins TRBV5-6 and TRBJ2-6; D is ambiguous. The CDR3 here is CASSLGRVSSGANVLTF. The DNA for the CDR3 is TGTGCCAGCAGCTTGGGACGGGTGAGCTCTGGGGCCAACGTCCTGACTTTC.